Shown below are 26 T cell receptor beta chains from a single sample sequenced in a study of blood T cell repertoires in COVID-19. TCRdb's copy holds only in-frame clones and misses some; the assay was immunoSEQ multiplex PCR. Seen here are 200,000 to 250,000 clones, around 85% observed once, and the top ten hold approximately 2.8%. Material: PBMCs or T cells enriched from blood (not recorded which). These receptors were collected from a woman between 45 and 65 years old in a cohort exposed to, infected with or recovered from COVID-19 (not recorded which).

V and J are TRBV25-1 and TRBJ1-2; TRBD1 matches at 10 bases. CDR1 and CDR2 from the germline V gene are MGHDK and SYGVNS. The CDR3 is 18 residues long. Trimming cost V 2 bases and J 4 bases; bases outside gene matches: 13. The CDR3 coding sequence is TGTGCCAGCAGTGAACCCGGGGGACAGGGGTTATTTAGCTATGGCTACACCTTC. Protein product: CASSEPGGQGLFSYGYTF.

The chain couples TRBV10-3 to TRBJ2-6; TRBD1 aligns across 8 bases. V lost 9 bases, J lost 0 bases, and 10 bases stayed unmatched. Germline loops: CDR1 ENHRY, CDR2 SYGVKD. The CDR3 contains 17 residues. Here the CDR3 DNA reads TGTGCCATTAGCCCAGGGACAGGCCTCTCTGGGGCCAACGTCCTGACTTTC. Its translation: CAISPGTGLSGANVLTF.

This chain links TRBV7-9 with TRBJ1-1, with D possibly matching TRBD1 (6 bases). The CDR3 consists of 14 residues. V was cut by 5 bases and J by 1 base, with 11 bases left in between. Germline V gene lookup returns CDR1 SEHNR and CDR2 FQNEAQ (reference sequence). The DNA of the CDR3 is TGTGCCAGCAGCCCCAGGACAGAGAACACTGAAGCTTTCTTT. Protein product: CASSPRTENTEAFF.

The V call is TRBV5-6, the J call TRBJ2-5; maybe TRBD2 (6 bases). The CDR3 has 13 amino acids. Germline lookup yields CDR1 SGHDT and CDR2 YYEEEE. V dropped 6 bases and J dropped 2 bases, with 11 bases sitting between them. The CDR3: CASTRGAQETQYF. The DNA of the CDR3 is TGTGCCAGCACCCGCGGGGCTCAAGAGACCCAGTACTTC.

The chain employs TRBV7-9 and TRBJ1-2, with TRBD1 identical over 9 bases. The germline V gene has CDR1 SEHNR and CDR2 FQNEAQ (reference sequence). V shed 2 bases and J 3 bases; nucleotides not matched to a gene: 4. The CDR3 extends over 15 amino acids. The CDR3: CASSLKTGGDYGYTF. The DNA of the CDR3 is TGTGCCAGCAGCTTAAAAACAGGGGGCGACTATGGCTACACCTTC.

This chain links TRBV7-3 with TRBJ2-1; no firm D call. Germline lookup yields CDR1 SGHTA and CDR2 FQGTGA. Trimming cost V 0 bases and J 4 bases, with 10 bases left between them. The CDR3 has 15 amino acids. CDR3 region: CASSLTGDTYNEQFF. The CDR3 bases are TGTGCCAGCAGCTTAACAGGCGACACTTACAATGAGCAGTTCTTC.

The V and J genes are TRBV5-4 and TRBJ1-1; 8 bases agree with TRBD1. CDR3 length: 14 residues. V was pared by 5 bases and J by 2 bases, with 5 bases of the junction left unmatched. The germline CDR1 and CDR2 sequences are SGHNT and YYREEE (reference sequence). The CDR3 region is CASSSGQGNTEAFF. The CDR3 DNA reads TGTGCCAGCAGTTCTGGACAGGGAAACACTGAAGCTTTCTTT.

The rearrangement links TRBV30 to TRBJ1-3; the D is unclear. Germline V lookup: CDR1 GTSNPN, CDR2 SVGIG (reference sequence). The V end lost 0 bases, the J end lost 1 base, and 7 bases lay between the germline ends. This CDR3 comprises 14 residues. CDR3 sequence: CAWSVERSGNTIYF. CDR3 sequence (DNA): TGTGCCTGGAGTGTAGAACGGTCTGGAAACACCATATATTTT.

CDR3 sequence reads: CATTVLQGVNSPLHF. DNA for the CDR3: TGTGCCACCACCGTATTACAGGGGGTTAATTCACCCCTCCACTTT. The gene calls are TRBV15 and TRBJ1-6; the match to TRBD1 covers 8 bases. V shed 7 bases, J shed 6 bases, and the junction held 8 bases outside the gene matches. This CDR3 has 15 residues. Germline V gene data show CDR1 as LNHNV and CDR2 as YYDKDF (reference sequence).

The chain carries TRBV30 and TRBJ1-4; tentative D call: TRBD1 (6 bases). V dropped 1 base and J dropped 8 bases, with 11 bases sitting between them. Germline V gene data show CDR1 as GTSNPN and CDR2 as SVGIG (reference sequence). The CDR3 extends over 13 amino acids. In DNA form, the CDR3 reads TGTGCCTGGAGTGAAGGACAGCTGGAAAAACTGTTTTTT. Amino acids: CAWSEGQLEKLFF.

This rearrangement joins TRBV10-1 to TRBJ1-1; D remains unclear. Trimming took off 6 bases at V and 9 bases at J, with 17 bases between the two ends. The germline V gene has CDR1 WNHNN and CDR2 SYGVQD (reference sequence). The CDR3 is made up of 13 amino acids. Written as DNA, the CDR3 is TGCGCCAGCAGGGAAGACGAGACTCGGAAAGCTTTCTTT. Translating gives CASREDETRKAFF.

This clone was observed a single time. The chain joins TRBV7-2 to TRBJ2-1; 13 nucleotides align to TRBD2. The CDR3 runs 19 residues. Germline CDR1 and CDR2: SGHTA and FQGNSA. J was trimmed by 0 bases and V by 2 bases; bases with no gene match: 7. CDR3 loop: CASSLRLAGGPSSYNEQFF. CDR3 DNA: TGTGCCAGCAGCTTAAGACTAGCGGGGGGACCTAGCTCCTACAATGAGCAGTTCTTC.

This clone was recorded once. The CDR3 coding sequence is TGTGCCAGCAGTTTTCTAGACAGCAACACTGAAGCTTTCTTT. Protein: CASSFLDSNTEAFF. This chain joins TRBV28 and TRBJ1-1; D is perhaps TRBD1 (5 bases). V was pared by 3 bases and J by 2 bases, with 10 bases between. In germline, CDR1 is MDHEN, CDR2 SYDVKM. The CDR3 has 14 amino acids.

The chain uses TRBV12-3 or TRBV12-4 and TRBJ2-7, with unresolved D. The CDR3 sequence is 12 residues long. V lost 2 bases and J lost 3, with 5 bases in between. CDR3 in amino acids: CASSLMRYEQYF. The DNA for the CDR3 is TGTGCCAGCAGTTTAATGCGCTACGAGCAGTACTTC.

This chain uses TRBV4-3 with TRBJ2-7; 7 nucleotides align to TRBD1. V gave up 4 bases and J gave up 3 bases; unmatched junction bases: 9. This CDR3 is built from 15 residues. Germline CDR1 LGHNA, CDR2 YSLEER. As DNA, the CDR3 is TGCGCCAGCAGCCGACAGACAGGGATGGGCTACGAGCAGTACTTC. This codes for CASSRQTGMGYEQYF.

This clone was detected a few times. This rearrangement joins TRBV5-1 to TRBJ2-6; no reliable D call. V gave up 4 bases and J gave up 0 bases, with 5 bases separating them. The CDR3 loop spans 14 amino acids. Germline CDR1 is SGHRS and CDR2 is YFSETQ. This CDR3 is CASSVRSGANVLTF. In DNA form, the CDR3 reads TGCGCCAGCAGCGTCCGCTCTGGGGCCAACGTCCTGACTTTC.

V gene TRBV9 combines with J gene TRBJ1-2, with D possibly being TRBD1 (5 bases). The CDR3 is 14 amino acids. Germline CDR1 is SGDLS and CDR2 is YYNGEE. V lost 0 bases to trimming and J lost 4 bases, with 10 bases between them. CDR3 loop: CASSVAPGPYGYTF. The CDR3 nucleotides read TGTGCCAGCAGCGTAGCACCAGGGCCCTATGGCTACACCTTC.

As DNA, the CDR3 is TGTGCCAGCCGGGCCGGACAGGGCGCTTACAATGAGCAGTTCTTC. Its protein product is CASRAGQGAYNEQFF. The V call is TRBV19, the J call TRBJ2-1; 8 bases match TRBD1. Germline loops: CDR1 LNHDA, CDR2 SQIVND (reference sequence). The CDR3 runs 15 residues. V dropped 9 bases and J dropped 4; count of bases not matched to a gene: 11. Full variable domain (missing parts from reference TRBV19 and TRBJ2-1): DGGITQSPKYLFRKEGQNVTLSCEQNLNHDAMYWYRQDPGQGLRLIYYSQIVNDFQKGDIAEGYSVSREKKESFPLTVTSAQKNPTAFYLCASRAGQGAYNEQFFGPGTRLTVL.

The chain carries TRBV5-1 and TRBJ1-2; a weak D match, TRBD1 (6 bases). The ends were cut back, 4 bases at V and 8 bases at J, with 18 bases in the middle. The CDR3 extends over 14 amino acids. The germline gives CDR1 SGHRS, CDR2 YFSETQ. The DNA for the CDR3 is TGCGCCAGCAGCCCCTACAGGGAGGGTAGGGGCTACACCTTC. Its translation is CASSPYREGRGYTF. The variable domain in full, completed from reference TRBV5-1 and TRBJ1-2, reads KAGVTQTPRYLIKTRGQQVTLSCSPISGHRSVSWYQQTPGQGLQFLFEYFSETQRNKGNFPGRFSGRQFSNSRSEMNVSTLELGDSALYLCASSPYREGRGYTFGSGTRLTVV.

On this clone itself: Its ends do not fully match the called genes, so a read error is possible. CDR3 nucleotide sequence: TGCGCCTGCAGCCAACTCCCTAGCGGCACAGATACGCAGTATTTT. Translating it yields CACSQLPSGTDTQYF. This sequence joins TRBV4-1 and TRBJ2-3, with a weak D call TRBD2 (6 bases). The CDR3 totals 15 residues. Germline V gene lookup returns CDR1 MGHRA and CDR2 YSYEKL.

The chain links TRBV9 to TRBJ1-5; TRBD1 is a possible D gene (6 bases). The CDR3 totals 16 residues. V lost 3 bases and J 2 bases, leaving 15 bases between the germline ends. The germline V gene has CDR1 SGDLS and CDR2 YYNGEE. In nucleotides, the CDR3 is TGTGCCAGCAGCGGACGGGGGGGCGAGGGCAATCAGCCCCAGCATTTT. Its protein product is CASSGRGGEGNQPQHF.

V and J are TRBV3-1 (or the pseudogene TRBV3-2) and TRBJ2-1; 10 positions match TRBD2. The CDR3 totals 16 residues. Germline CDR1 and CDR2: LGHDT and YNNKEL (reference sequence). The trim removed 4 bases at V and 0 bases at J, leaving 3 bases unmatched. The CDR3 coding sequence is TGTGCCAGCAGCCGGATAGCGGGAGGCTCCTACAATGAGCAGTTCTTC. Amino acid sequence: CASSRIAGGSYNEQFF.

The table lists this clone with a count of one. This chain uses TRBV11-2 with TRBJ1-1; TRBD1 is a possible D gene (6 bases). The CDR3 loop spans 14 amino acids. Trimming left V 2 bases short and J 4 bases short, with 11 bases between. Germline values: CDR1 SGHAT, CDR2 FQNNGV. The CDR3 DNA is TGTGCCAGCAGCTTATTAGGGGGTACCACTGAAGCTTTCTTT. It is translated as CASSLLGGTTEAFF.

The count of this clone is one. This chain joins TRBV7-9 and TRBJ1-5; maybe TRBD1 (5 bases). The V gene lost 4 bases and the J gene lost 7 bases, with 11 bases spanning the gap. CDR1 and CDR2 from the germline V gene are SEHNR and FQNEAQ (reference sequence). This CDR3 region has 13 residues. The CDR3: CASSYGGEQPQHF. CDR3 sequence (DNA): TGTGCCAGCAGCTACGGGGGAGAACAGCCCCAGCATTTT.

This clone was seen more than once but under ten times. The genes are TRBV4-3 and TRBJ1-1; TRBD1 agrees at 8 bases. Germline V gene data show CDR1 as LGHNA and CDR2 as YSLEER. Trimming cost V 3 bases and J 2 bases; bases outside gene matches: 5. This CDR3 has 15 residues. For the CDR3, the DNA is TGCGCCAGCAGCCATTGGCAGGGGGCAAACACTGAAGCTTTCTTT. Translating it yields CASSHWQGANTEAFF.

The J gene is TRBJ1-2, the V gene TRBV6-5; a weak D match, TRBD1 (6 bases). Trimming shortened V by 0 bases and J by 8 bases, and 19 bases separated the two germline ends. This CDR3 spans 16 amino acids. In germline, CDR1 is MNHEY, CDR2 SVGAGI. CDR3 DNA: TGTGCCAGCAGTTACTCGCAGGGGCGATCTTTCATAGGCTACACCTTC. As protein: CASSYSQGRSFIGYTF.